One sample yielded the 27 T cell receptor beta chains listed below, sequenced in a study of blood T cell repertoires in COVID-19. Clones were sequenced by immunoSEQ multiplex PCR, and TCRdb holds only the in-frame ones, with some missing. The sample holds under 200,000 clones, 75% to 85% seen once. Sequences were obtained from peripheral blood. The receptors stem from a human donor in a cohort sampled during active COVID-19.

The CDR3 DNA reads as TGTGCCAGCAGCTTAAGGGGGATTAACACTGAAGCTTTCTTT. Translating it yields CASSLRGINTEAFF. J is TRBJ1-1 and V is TRBV7-2, with TRBD1 as a possible D gene (6 bases). V was trimmed by 2 bases and J by 2 bases, leaving 9 bases between them. The V gene's germline CDR1 is SGHTA and CDR2 FQGNSA. The CDR3 extends over 14 amino acids.

The genes are TRBV5-4 and TRBJ2-7; tentatively, D is TRBD2 (6 bases). The V gene's germline CDR1 is SGHNT and CDR2 YYREEE (reference sequence). The CDR3 runs 13 residues. V lost 4 bases to trimming and J lost 1 base, with 9 bases between them. As DNA, the CDR3 is TGTGCCAGCAGCGTTGGGGGGTCCTACGAGCAGTACTTC. Translation: CASSVGGSYEQYF.

This clone has a single count. This chain connects TRBV3-1 (or the pseudogene TRBV3-2) to TRBJ2-7; a weak D match, TRBD2 (6 bases). The CDR3 spans 14 residues. V lost 5 bases, J lost 3 bases, and 14 bases lay in between. Germline V CDR1 and CDR2: LGHDT, YNNKEL (reference sequence). The chain's CDR3 is CASSWDFNFYEQYF. The CDR3 region has the DNA TGTGCCAGCAGCTGGGACTTCAATTTCTACGAGCAGTACTTC.

The CDR3 DNA is TGTGCCAACGGACGGAGGGAGTCAGATACGCAGTATTTT. Translated: CANGRRESDTQYF. The chain uses TRBV27 and TRBJ2-3, with D tentatively TRBD2 (6 bases). The ends were cut back, 10 bases at V and 4 bases at J, with 15 bases in the middle. The CDR3 runs to 13 residues. The germline V gene encodes CDR1 MNHEY and CDR2 SMNVEV (reference sequence).

The rearrangement joins TRBV27 to TRBJ2-1; D unclear. From germline, CDR1 is MNHEY and CDR2 SMNVEV (reference sequence). CDR3 length: 13 amino acids. V was shortened by 6 bases and J by 4 bases, with 10 bases between the two germline ends. The CDR3 DNA follows: TGTGCCAGCAGACTCGACTCTTACAATGAGCAGTTCTTC. It codes for CASRLDSYNEQFF.

V gene TRBV11-2 combines with J gene TRBJ2-7; TRBD1 agrees at 7 bases. Germline assignment: CDR1 SGHAT and CDR2 FQNNGV. V shed 6 bases, J shed 0 bases, and the junction held 17 bases outside the gene matches. The CDR3 covers 18 residues. The CDR3 loop reads CASRGTAVKITSSYEQYF. The DNA of the CDR3 is TGTGCCAGCAGGGGGACAGCAGTCAAGATAACATCCTCCTACGAGCAGTACTTC.

There are a few counts of this clone. The chain recombines TRBV20-1 with TRBJ1-1; possible D gene TRBD1, 6 bases. The CDR3 is made up of 11 amino acids. CDR1 and CDR2 from the germline V gene are DFQATT and SNEGSKA (reference sequence). Trimming pared 1 base from V and 8 bases from J, leaving 8 bases between. This CDR3 is CSARGTAEAFF. The CDR3 DNA reads TGCAGTGCTAGAGGGACAGCCGAAGCTTTCTTT.

The rearrangement links TRBV28 to TRBJ2-7; tentative D call: TRBD1 (5 bases). Germline V gene lookup returns CDR1 MDHEN and CDR2 SYDVKM. V was clipped by 5 bases and J by 3 bases, with 14 bases between them. CDR3 length: 14 residues. This CDR3 reads CASSGLGRVYEQYF. DNA of the CDR3: TGTGCCAGCAGTGGGTTGGGCAGGGTCTACGAGCAGTACTTC.

The gene calls are TRBV5-6 and TRBJ2-6; D unclear. Trimming removed 3 bases from V and 1 base from J, with 11 bases in between. This CDR3 has 16 amino acids. CDR1 and CDR2 from the germline V gene are SGHDT and YYEEEE. In nucleotides, the CDR3 is TGTGCCAGCAGCTCGAGAATCCGATCTGGGGCCAACGTCCTGACTTTC. Translating it yields CASSSRIRSGANVLTF. The complete variable domain, with remaining parts taken from reference TRBV5-6 and TRBJ2-6, reads DAGVTQSPTHLIKTRGQQVTLRCSPKSGHDTVSWYQQALGQGPQFIFQYYEEEERQRGNFPDRFSGHQFPNYSSELNVNALLLGDSALYLCASSSRIRSGANVLTFGAGSRLTVL.

CDR3 sequence (DNA): TGTGCCAGCAGTTTCCGCGGGAGCGGGACCCAGTACTTC. The encoded protein is CASSFRGSGTQYF. This chain connects TRBV27 to TRBJ2-5; 7 bases line up with TRBD2. The germline V gene has CDR1 MNHEY and CDR2 SMNVEV (reference sequence). The V gene end was trimmed by 3 bases and the J gene end by 7 bases; junction bases not matched to a gene: 5. This CDR3 has 13 amino acids.

CDR3 sequence (DNA): TGTGCCAGCAGGGGTGGCCGGAGCTCCTACAATGAGCAGTTCTTC. This gives the protein CASRGGRSSYNEQFF. J is TRBJ2-1 and V is TRBV2; no reliable D call. CDR3 length: 15 residues. Germline V gene lookup returns CDR1 SNHLY and CDR2 FYNNEI. Between the trimmed V and J ends, which lost 6 bases and 0 bases, there was a span of 12 bases. The entire variable domain, with the rest obtained from reference TRBV2 and TRBJ2-1, is as follows: EPEVTQTPSHQVTQMGQEVILRCVPISNHLYFYWYRQILGQKVEFLVSFYNNEISEKSEIFDDQFSVERPDGSNFTLKIRSTKLEDSAMYFCASRGGRSSYNEQFFGPGTRLTVL.

V and J are TRBV9 and TRBJ1-4; D gene uncertain. V lost 3 bases to trimming and J lost 1 base, with 10 bases between them. The CDR3 covers 15 residues. Germline CDR1 SGDLS, CDR2 YYNGEE. This CDR3 reads CASSGRDLTNEKLFF. The CDR3 DNA follows: TGTGCCAGCAGCGGGAGGGATCTAACTAATGAAAAACTGTTTTTT.

This chain connects TRBV4-2 to TRBJ2-1; no definite D call. Trimming removed 0 bases from V and 0 bases from J, with 9 bases in between. From germline, CDR1 is LGHNA and CDR2 YNFKEQ. This CDR3 comprises 16 residues. The CDR3 DNA is TGTGCCAGCAGCCAAGAACGACACCCCTCCTACAATGAGCAGTTCTTC. Residues: CASSQERHPSYNEQFF.

The chain is built from TRBV20-1 and TRBJ1-1; D gene uncertain. The ends were cut back, 6 bases at V and 6 bases at J, with 11 bases in the middle. This CDR3 is built from 11 residues. Germline V gives CDR1 DFQATT, CDR2 SNEGSKA (reference sequence). The CDR3 DNA follows: TGCAGTGCCAACAAATGGTCTGAAGCTTTCTTT. It is translated as CSANKWSEAFF.

The chain has TRBV15 and TRBJ1-4; TRBD1 is a possible D gene (6 bases). CDR1 is LNHNV, CDR2 YYDKDF, per germline (reference sequence). The V gene lost 2 bases and the J gene lost 6 bases, with 10 bases spanning the gap. This CDR3 is built from 14 residues. The CDR3 DNA reads as TGTGCCACCAGCAGAACAGGGATCCATGAAAAACTGTTTTTT. It translates to CATSRTGIHEKLFF.

The J gene is TRBJ1-3, the V gene TRBV7-2; TRBD1 aligns across 7 bases. The CDR3 sequence is 17 residues long. Germline V lookup: CDR1 SGHTA, CDR2 FQGNSA. V shed 2 bases, J shed 2 bases, and the junction held 9 bases outside the gene matches. CDR3 sequence: CASSLFPAQGTGNTIYF. The CDR3 region has the DNA TGTGCCAGCAGCTTATTCCCGGCACAGGGGACTGGAAACACCATATATTTT.

The genes are TRBV7-2 and TRBJ1-5, with 8 bases that match TRBD1. The ends lost 3 bases at V and 7 bases at J; junction bases unmatched: 5. This CDR3 has 14 residues. Germline V gene lookup returns CDR1 SGHTA and CDR2 FQGNSA. The CDR3 sequence is CASSFGQGSQPQHF. CDR3 sequence (DNA): TGTGCCAGCAGCTTCGGACAGGGCTCGCAGCCCCAGCATTTT.

This chain links TRBV6-2 or TRBV6-3 with TRBJ1-5; the D gene is possibly TRBD1 (5 bases). The CDR3 sequence is 16 residues long. Germline CDR1 MNHEY, CDR2 SVGEGT. V lost 0 bases to trimming and J lost 7 bases, with 16 bases between them. CDR3 loop: CASSYSGHLRWQPQHF. CDR3 in DNA: TGTGCCAGCAGTTACTCGGGGCACCTCAGGTGGCAGCCCCAGCATTTT.

V gene TRBV7-8 combines with J gene TRBJ1-4; TRBD1 might be the D (6 bases). The CDR3 totals 16 residues. Per germline, CDR1 SGHVS and CDR2 FQNEAQ. V gave up 5 bases and J gave up 5 bases, with 18 bases separating them. The CDR3 spells CASSIQSGQRNEKLFF. CDR3 in DNA: TGTGCCAGCAGCATCCAGTCGGGACAAAGAAATGAAAAACTGTTTTTT.

J is TRBJ1-4 and V is TRBV29-1; D is unresolved. This CDR3 spans 12 amino acids. Germline V gene lookup returns CDR1 SQVTM and CDR2 ANQGSEA. V dropped 2 bases and J dropped 10 bases, with 11 bases sitting between them. Here the CDR3 reads CSVERGRGKLFF. For the CDR3, the DNA is TGCAGCGTTGAAAGAGGCAGAGGAAAACTGTTTTTT.

The chain couples TRBV6-5 to TRBJ2-7, with D possibly matching TRBD1 (5 bases). The CDR3 is 15 residues long. The germline V gene has CDR1 MNHEY and CDR2 SVGAGI. Trimming took off 0 bases at V and 2 bases at J, with 11 bases between the two ends. The CDR3, as DNA: TGTGCCAGCAGTTACTCAGGGGTTGGGACCTACGAGCAGTACTTC. This gives the protein CASSYSGVGTYEQYF.

The genes are TRBV18 and TRBJ1-5; the D gene is possibly TRBD1 (6 bases). Trimming removed 6 bases from V and 0 bases from J, with 12 bases in between. Germline values: CDR1 KGHSH, CDR2 LQKENI. This CDR3 is 15 amino acids long. Written as DNA, the CDR3 is TGTGCCAGCTCCCGAGGACAGAATAGCAATCAGCCCCAGCATTTT. Its protein is CASSRGQNSNQPQHF. Full variable domain (rest looked up from reference TRBV18 and TRBJ1-5): NAGVMQNPRHLVRRRGQEARLRCSPMKGHSHVYWYRQLPEEGLKFMVYLQKENIIDESGMPKERFSAEFPKEGPSILRIQQVVRGDSAAYFCASSRGQNSNQPQHFGDGTRLSIL.

The chain is built from TRBV6-5 and TRBJ1-5; D call uncertain. Germline values: CDR1 MNHEY, CDR2 SVGAGI. Trimming shortened V by 5 bases and J by 5 bases, and 13 bases separated the two germline ends. This CDR3 is 14 amino acids long. Here the CDR3 DNA reads TGTGCCAGCAGTATAAGAGCCCCGGATCAGCCCCAGCATTTT. Translating gives CASSIRAPDQPQHF.

CDR3 sequence reads: CASSQGGTKPNEKLFF. CDR3 DNA: TGTGCCAGCAGCCAAGGTGGGACAAAGCCTAATGAAAAACTGTTTTTT. The genes are TRBV4-2 and TRBJ1-4; D is possibly TRBD1 (6 bases). This CDR3 is 16 amino acids long. Germline V gives CDR1 LGHNA, CDR2 YNFKEQ. Trimming pared 1 base from V and 3 bases from J, leaving 12 bases between.

The chain links TRBV28 to TRBJ2-6; D perhaps matches TRBD1 (6 bases). Trimming left V 9 bases short and J 1 base short, with 22 bases between. Germline CDR1 and CDR2: MDHEN and SYDVKM. CDR3 length equals 18 residues. CDR3 bases: TGTGCCAGTTTCGGCAGGGGCAGGGGTCAGTCTGGGGCCAACGTCCTGACTTTC. Amino acid sequence: CASFGRGRGQSGANVLTF.

The V gene is TRBV7-2, the J gene TRBJ2-6; 7 positions match TRBD1. This CDR3 spans 19 amino acids. The V gene end was trimmed by 0 bases and the J gene end by 0 bases; junction bases not matched to a gene: 8. The germline V gene encodes CDR1 SGHTA and CDR2 FQGNSA. CDR3 sequence reads: CASSLASRGLGSGANVLTF. The CDR3 region has the DNA TGTGCCAGCAGCTTAGCTAGCAGGGGGTTGGGCTCTGGGGCCAACGTCCTGACTTTC.

This clone showed up just once. This chain connects TRBV7-8 to TRBJ2-7; TRBD2 matches 15 bases. The CDR3 spans 16 residues. J gave up 0 bases and V 4 bases, and 1 base lay outside the gene matches. Germline assignment: CDR1 SGHVS and CDR2 FQNEAQ. In DNA, the CDR3 is TGTGCCAGCAGCTCGGGACTAGCGGGAGGCTCCTACGAGCAGTACTTC. It specifies CASSSGLAGGSYEQYF.